Listed below are T cell receptor beta chains from one sample, sequenced in a study of blood T cell repertoires in COVID-19. Sequenced by immunoSEQ multiplex PCR; TCRdb stores in-frame clones only, minus some. The sample contains around 200,000 clones, approximately 84% of which appear only once. The specimen was PBMCs or T cells enriched from blood (not recorded which). Receptors were obtained from a woman aged 25 to 39 who had recovered from COVID-19. The CDR3 runs from the conserved cysteine through the conserved F or W. A D gene is named only where the DNA matches it firmly. Only part of the rows carry a size: once, few, many, or a class if the clone is expanded.

abundance,j_gene,v_gene,d_gene,CDR3nt,CDR3aa
-,TRBJ1-5,TRBV5-1,-,TGCGCCAGCAGCTTGGACGGGGGGAATAGCAATCAGCCCCAGCATTTT,CASSLDGGNSNQPQHF
few,TRBJ1-1,TRBV28,-,TGTGCCAGCAGTGAAGGAGCGATGAACACTGAAGCTTTCTTT,CASSEGAMNTEAFF
once,TRBJ1-1,TRBV12-5,TRBD1,TGTGCTAGTGGTTTGACAGGGGACACTGAAGCTTTCTTT,CASGLTGDTEAFF
-,TRBJ1-2,TRBV28,TRBD1,TGTGCCAGCAGATTACTAACAGAGGGGGCCGTCAAGAGGCATAACTATGGCTACACCTTC,CASRLLTEGAVKRHNYGYTF
-,TRBJ2-5,TRBV12-3/TRBV12-4,-,TGTGCCAGCAGCAGGGACTCCCCGGGGACCCAGTACTTC,CASSRDSPGTQYF
-,TRBJ2-2,TRBV11-2,TRBD1,TGTGCCAGCAGCCAGGACAGGGGGGCCGGGGAGCTGTTTTTT,CASSQDRGAGELFF
-,TRBJ1-2,TRBV7-6,TRBD1,TGTGCCAGCAGCTTATCCCGGGACAGGGGGACTGGCTACACCTTC,CASSLSRDRGTGYTF
-,TRBJ1-2,TRBV10-1,TRBD1,TGCGGCATCCCCCCACAGGGGGACGGTGGCTACACCTTC,CGIPPQGDGGYTF
-,TRBJ2-2,TRBV10-3,TRBD2,TGTGCCATCAGTGAGGCGGGGGCGAACACCGGGGAGCTGTTTTTT,CAISEAGANTGELFF
few,TRBJ2-1,TRBV7-3,TRBD2,TGTGCCAGCAGCCCATCCGGGACTAGCGGGAGGACGGAGCAGTTCTTC,CASSPSGTSGRTEQFF
-,TRBJ1-1,TRBV19,-,TGTGCCAGTATTCCCCCGGATCAGGGGAACACTGAAGCTTTCTTT,CASIPPDQGNTEAFF
-,TRBJ1-6,TRBV2,-,TGTGCCAGCAGTATACTAAGAACATATAATTCACCCCTCCACTTT,CASSILRTYNSPLHF
-,TRBJ2-1,TRBV7-8,TRBD2,TGTGCCAGCAGCTTAGATGACCAACGGACTAGCGGGAGGGAGAATGAGCAGTTCTTC,CASSLDDQRTSGRENEQFF
-,TRBJ1-6,TRBV14,-,TGTGCCAGCGGCACAGGGAATTCACCCCTCCACTTT,CASGTGNSPLHF
-,TRBJ1-1,TRBV18,TRBD1,TGTGCCAGCTCACGGACAGGGATCACTGAAGCTTTCTTT,CASSRTGITEAFF
-,TRBJ1-5,TRBV6-6,-,TGTGCCAGCAGTTACGTGGAGGGGATGAGCAATCAGCCCCAGCATTTT,CASSYVEGMSNQPQHF
-,TRBJ1-5,TRBV4-2,-,TGTGCCAGCAGCCACCCCTCGGGTCAGCCCCAGCATTTT,CASSHPSGQPQHF
-,TRBJ1-6,TRBV6-5,TRBD1,TGTGCCAGCAGCCCGACAGGGTTCGGCTCACCCCTCCACTTT,CASSPTGFGSPLHF
-,TRBJ2-7,TRBV6-5,TRBD2,TGTGCCAGCAGTTACTTCGGACTAGCGGACTACGAGCAGTACTTC,CASSYFGLADYEQYF
-,TRBJ1-2,TRBV14,TRBD1,TGTGCCAGCAGCCAAGCCACAGGGGCCGAACATGGCTACACCTTC,CASSQATGAEHGYTF
-,TRBJ1-4,TRBV6-5,TRBD1,TGTGCCAGCAGTAATACAGGGGGCATTGAAAAACTGTTTTTT,CASSNTGGIEKLFF
-,TRBJ1-1,TRBV15,-,TGTGCCACCAGCAGAGATCGGTGGAACACTGAAGCTTTCTTT,CATSRDRWNTEAFF
-,TRBJ2-5,TRBV5-1,TRBD1,TGCGCCAGCAGCAGGACAGGGGGCGGGGAGACCCAGTACTTC,CASSRTGGGETQYF
-,TRBJ2-5,TRBV18,-,TGTGCCAGCTCAACCCTCAGAGGTGCCCAAGAGACCCAGTACTTC,CASSTLRGAQETQYF
-,TRBJ1-2,TRBV29-1,-,TGCGCAACTACAGGAATAAACTATGGCTACACCTTC,CATTGINYGYTF
few,TRBJ2-3,TRBV13,-,TGTGCCAGCAGCTTACGGCCAGGGGCACCAGATACGCAGTATTTT,CASSLRPGAPDTQYF
-,TRBJ1-1,TRBV5-1,TRBD1,TGCGCCAGCAGGGCTGGACAGGGGGATATGAACACTGAAGCTTTCTTT,CASRAGQGDMNTEAFF